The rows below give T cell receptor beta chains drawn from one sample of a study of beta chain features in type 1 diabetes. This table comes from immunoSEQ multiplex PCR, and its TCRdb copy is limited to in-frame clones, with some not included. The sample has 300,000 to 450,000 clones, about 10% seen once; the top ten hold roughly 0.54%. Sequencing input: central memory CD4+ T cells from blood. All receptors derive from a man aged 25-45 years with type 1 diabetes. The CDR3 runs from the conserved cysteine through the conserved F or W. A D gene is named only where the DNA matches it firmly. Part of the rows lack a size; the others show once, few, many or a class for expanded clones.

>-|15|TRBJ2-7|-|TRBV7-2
TGTGCCAGCACCCCGTCATTCGGGCGGTCCTACGAGCAGTACTTC
CASTPSFGRSYEQYF
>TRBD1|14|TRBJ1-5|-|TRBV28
TGTGCCAGCAGTTCCACAGGGGATAGTCAGCCCCAGCATTTT
CASSSTGDSQPQHF
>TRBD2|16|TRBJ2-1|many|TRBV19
TGTGCCAGTACCGAACCATCTAGCGGGAGATTGGGTGAGCAGTTCTTC
CASTEPSSGRLGEQFF
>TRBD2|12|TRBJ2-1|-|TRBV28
TGTGCCAGCAGTTTATTTACGACGGGGGGGTTCTTC
CASSLFTTGGFF
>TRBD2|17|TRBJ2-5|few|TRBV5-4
TGTGCCAGCAGCTCTAGGACTAGCGGACCCTCCCCCGAGACCCAGTACTTC
CASSSRTSGPSPETQYF
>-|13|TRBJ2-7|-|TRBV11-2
TGTGCCAGCAGGGGACCTCAGCTCTACGAGCAGTACTTC
CASRGPQLYEQYF
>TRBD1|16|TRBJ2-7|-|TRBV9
TGTGCCAGCAGCGTAGAGCGACAGGGGGGCTCCTACGAGCAGTACTTC
CASSVERQGGSYEQYF
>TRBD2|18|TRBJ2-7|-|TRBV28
TGTGCCAGCAGTTCCCCGGCTAGCGGGAGGGCTAGCTCCTACGAGCAGTACTTC
CASSSPASGRASSYEQYF
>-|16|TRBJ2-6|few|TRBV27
TGTGCCAGCAGTTTCCGCGATGGGACTGGGGCCAACGTCCTGACTTTC
CASSFRDGTGANVLTF
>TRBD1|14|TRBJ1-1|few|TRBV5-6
TGTGCCAGCAGCTTAAACAGGGGTTGGACTGAAGCTTTCTTT
CASSLNRGWTEAFF
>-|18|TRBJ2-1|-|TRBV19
TGTGCCAGTAGTATTAAGGGCGGGCGTCTGTTCACCTACAATGAGCAGTTCTTC
CASSIKGGRLFTYNEQFF
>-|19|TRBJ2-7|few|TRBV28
TGTGCCAGCAGTTTCAGTCCGGGGAGACCACCAAAATACTCCTACGAGCAGTACTTC
CASSFSPGRPPKYSYEQYF
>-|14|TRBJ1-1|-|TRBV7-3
TGTGCCAGCAGCTTTCAGGGAGGGAACACTGAAGCTTTCTTT
CASSFQGGNTEAFF
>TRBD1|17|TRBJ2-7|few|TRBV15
TGTGCCACCAGCAGAGATACCCGGACAGGGAGGTCCTACGAGCAGTACTTC
CATSRDTRTGRSYEQYF
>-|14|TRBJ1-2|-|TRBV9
TGTGCCAGCAGCCCAGAAGGGACGGGGTATGGCTACACCTTC
CASSPEGTGYGYTF
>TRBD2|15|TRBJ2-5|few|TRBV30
TGTGCCTGGAGAACCTCAGGGACTAGCGGGGGGACCCAGTACTTC
CAWRTSGTSGGTQYF
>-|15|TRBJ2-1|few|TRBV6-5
TGTGCCAGCAGTTGGAACGGACCCTTCTACAATGAGCAGTTCTTC
CASSWNGPFYNEQFF
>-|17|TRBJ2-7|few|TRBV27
TGTGCCAGCAGTAAAACAGCCTTCGATTCATCGGGGCACGAGCAGTACTTC
CASSKTAFDSSGHEQYF
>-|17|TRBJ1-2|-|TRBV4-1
TGCGCCAGCAGCCAAGATCCGTCGCAGGGTGCGTTGGGTGGCTACACCTTC
CASSQDPSQGALGGYTF
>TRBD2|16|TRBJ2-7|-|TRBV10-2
TGCGCCAGCAGTGAGTTAGAAACTAGCGGGAGCTACGAGCAGTACTTC
CASSELETSGSYEQYF
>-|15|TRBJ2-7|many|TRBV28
TGTGCCAGCAGCCAACCTGGTTTTGGTGCCTACGAGCAGTACTTC
CASSQPGFGAYEQYF
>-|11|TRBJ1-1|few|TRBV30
TGTGCCTGGCGTATGAACACTGAAGCTTTCTTT
CAWRMNTEAFF
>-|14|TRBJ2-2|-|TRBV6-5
TGTGCCATCAGGAAGGGCTTTAACACCGGGGAGCTGTTTTTT
CAIRKGFNTGELFF
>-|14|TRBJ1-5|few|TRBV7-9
TGTGCCAGCAGCTTAGGGGGGCTTTGGCAGCCCCAGCATTTT
CASSLGGLWQPQHF
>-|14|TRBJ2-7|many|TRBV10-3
TGTGCCATCAGTCCGGACTTGGGAGCTGGTGAGCAGTACTTC
CAISPDLGAGEQYF
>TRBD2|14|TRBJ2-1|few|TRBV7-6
TGTGCCAGCAGCAAACAGACTAGCAACAATGAGCAGTTCTTC
CASSKQTSNNEQFF
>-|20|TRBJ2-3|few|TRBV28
TGTGCCAGCACCCCCCCCGTCGGCAGGGTGAACCCAGGAGGCACAGATACGCAGTATTTT
CASTPPVGRVNPGGTDTQYF
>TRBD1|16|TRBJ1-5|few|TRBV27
TGTGCCAGCAGTTTAATGGGGACAGGGATTAATCAGCCCCAGCATTTT
CASSLMGTGINQPQHF
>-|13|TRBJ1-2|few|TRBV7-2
TGTGCCAGCACCTTACCAAATTTGTATGGCTACACCTTC
CASTLPNLYGYTF
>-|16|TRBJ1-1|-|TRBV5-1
TGCGCCAGCAGCTTTTCCGGTAGCTTTTCGGGTCAAGGGGCTTTCTTT
CASSFSGSFSGQGAFF
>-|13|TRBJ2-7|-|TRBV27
TGTGCCAGCAGTAAGTTGACCCTCTACGAGCAGTACTTC
CASSKLTLYEQYF
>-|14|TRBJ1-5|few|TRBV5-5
TGTGCCAGCAGCTTGTCGGGGGGAAGTCAGCCCCAGCATTTT
CASSLSGGSQPQHF
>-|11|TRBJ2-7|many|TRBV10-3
TGTGCCATCAGTTATGAGTACGAGCAGTACTTC
CAISYEYEQYF
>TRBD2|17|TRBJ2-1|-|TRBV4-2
TGTGCCAGCAGCCAGGTCACAGCGGGAGTGTCCTACAATGAGCAGTTCTTC
CASSQVTAGVSYNEQFF
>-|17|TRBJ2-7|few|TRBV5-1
TGCGCCAGCAGCTTTGTACCTTTGGGGGACGGTAGCTACGAGCAGTACTTC
CASSFVPLGDGSYEQYF
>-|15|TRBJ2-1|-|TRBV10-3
TGTGCCATCAGTGGCGGGGACCCCTACGGGAATGAGCAGTTCTTC
CAISGGDPYGNEQFF
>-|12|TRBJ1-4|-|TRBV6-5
TGTGCCAGCATGGACCGAAATGAAAAACTGTTTTTT
CASMDRNEKLFF
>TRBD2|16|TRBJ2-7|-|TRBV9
TGTGCCAGCAGCGTAGGGCTAGCGGGAGAAAGGAACGAGCAGTACTTC
CASSVGLAGERNEQYF
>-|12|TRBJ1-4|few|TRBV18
TGTGCCAGCTCACCCAACCCGGTGGTACTGTTTTTT
CASSPNPVVLFF
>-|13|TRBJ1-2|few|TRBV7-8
TGTGCCAGCAGCTGGGGTGGGGCGGCGGGCTACACCTTC
CASSWGGAAGYTF
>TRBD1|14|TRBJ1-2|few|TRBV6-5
TGTGCCAGCAGCCTGACAGGGGGCTTTAATGGCTACACCTTC
CASSLTGGFNGYTF
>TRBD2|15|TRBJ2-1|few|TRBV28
TGTGCCAGCAGCCCACCGGGACTAGAGGGCAATGAGCAGTTCTTC
CASSPPGLEGNEQFF
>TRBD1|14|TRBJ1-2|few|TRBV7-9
TGTGCCAGCAGCTCCACAGGGGGCGCCGATGGCTACACCTTC
CASSSTGGADGYTF
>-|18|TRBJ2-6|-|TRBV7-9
TGTGCCAGCAGCCAGTTCCGGGACCACCACTCTGGGGCCAACGTCCTGACTTTC
CASSQFRDHHSGANVLTF